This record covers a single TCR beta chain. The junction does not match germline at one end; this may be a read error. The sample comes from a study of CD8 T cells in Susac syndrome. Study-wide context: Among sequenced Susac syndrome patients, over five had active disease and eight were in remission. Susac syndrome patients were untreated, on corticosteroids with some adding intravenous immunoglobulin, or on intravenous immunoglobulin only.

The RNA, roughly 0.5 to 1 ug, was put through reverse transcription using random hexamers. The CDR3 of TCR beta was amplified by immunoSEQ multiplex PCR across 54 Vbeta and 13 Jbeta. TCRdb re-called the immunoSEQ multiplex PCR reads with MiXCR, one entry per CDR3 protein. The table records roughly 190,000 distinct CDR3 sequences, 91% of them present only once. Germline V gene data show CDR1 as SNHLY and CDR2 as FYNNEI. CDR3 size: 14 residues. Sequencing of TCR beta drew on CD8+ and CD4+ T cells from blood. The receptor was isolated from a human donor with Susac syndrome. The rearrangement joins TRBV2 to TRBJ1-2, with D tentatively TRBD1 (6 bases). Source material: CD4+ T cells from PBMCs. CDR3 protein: CASSEGQPHYGYTF. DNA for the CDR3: TGTGCCAGCAGCGAAGGACAGCCTCACTATGGCTACACCTTC.